This TCR beta chain was found in a study of CD8 T cells in ankylosing spondylitis. Study-level points and caveats: Roughly eight highly homologous variants made up a TCR beta motif that seemed to typify ankylosing spondylitis blood. Within matched ankylosing spondylitis synovial fluid, disease-linked clones were reportedly significantly enriched.

In regard to this clonotype: Its antigen is currently unknown.

Germline CDR1 ENHRY, CDR2 SYGVKD. The CDR3 length is 13 residues. With 7 bases clipped from V and 4 bases from J, the junction kept 4 bases outside the gene matches. 5'-RACE, quantitative and with molecular barcodes, yielded the TCR beta libraries. Using its own MiXCR run on the 5' RACE reads, TCRdb lists one record per CDR3 protein. The sample includes a few hundred thousand distinct CDR3 sequences, 20% of them seen just once. The sample comprised blood, either unsorted or a sorted T cell fraction (not recorded which). The chain combines TRBV10-3 with TRBJ1-5, with 7 bases matching TRBD1. The receptor was derived from a male donor with ankylosing spondylitis or in good health (not recorded which). CDR3 DNA: TGTGCCATCACCGACAGGGAGAATCAGCCCCAGCATTTT. As protein: CAITDRENQPQHF.